These T cell receptor beta chains were read from a single sample in a study of cytomegalovirus exposure and HLA in healthy donors. The protocol was immunoSEQ multiplex PCR, while the TCRdb copy is restricted to in-frame clones and leaves out a portion. The data contain 90,000 to 120,000 clones, about 80% of them singletons. Sequences were obtained from PBMCs. Receptors originate from a man younger than 45 in good health and CMV-seropositive. Both conserved end residues are part of each CDR3. Fields, in order: clone size, V gene, J gene, D gene, CDR3 DNA, CDR3 protein. The D gene is left open where the match is weak. A row's size may be missing; if present it is once, few, many or a size class.

clone size: .
V gene: TRBV19
J gene: TRBJ1-5
D gene: .
CDR3 DNA: TGTGCCAGTAGTCTCCGGCCCACAGGGTCTCAGCCCCAGCATTTT
CDR3 protein: CASSLRPTGSQPQHF

clone size: .
V gene: TRBV14
J gene: TRBJ2-1
D gene: .
CDR3 DNA: TGTGCCAGCAGCCGAAGCAGGGTGGGGAATGAGCAGTTCTTC
CDR3 protein: CASSRSRVGNEQFF

clone size: .
V gene: TRBV2
J gene: TRBJ1-2
D gene: TRBD1
CDR3 DNA: TGTGCCAGCACCGAACAGGGGGCGAGCTATGGCTACACCTTC
CDR3 protein: CASTEQGASYGYTF

clone size: .
V gene: TRBV19
J gene: TRBJ2-4
D gene: TRBD1
CDR3 DNA: TGTGCCAGTAGTGGACAGGGTATAACCAAAAACAGTCAGTACTTC
CDR3 protein: CASSGQGITKNSQYF

clone size: .
V gene: TRBV5-5
J gene: TRBJ1-6
D gene: .
CDR3 DNA: TGTGCCAGCAGCTTGGACAGTAATTCACCCCTCCACTTT
CDR3 protein: CASSLDSNSPLHF

clone size: once
V gene: TRBV9
J gene: TRBJ1-1
D gene: .
CDR3 DNA: TGTGCCAGCAGCGTATCCGTGCGAGACACTGAAGCTTTCTTT
CDR3 protein: CASSVSVRDTEAFF

clone size: .
V gene: TRBV7-8
J gene: TRBJ1-4
D gene: .
CDR3 DNA: TGTGCCAGCAGCCACAGGGTGGGCGAAAAACTGTTTTTT
CDR3 protein: CASSHRVGEKLFF

clone size: .
V gene: TRBV10-2
J gene: TRBJ2-3
D gene: .
CDR3 DNA: TGCGCCAGCAGGACAAGCACAGATACGCAGTATTTT
CDR3 protein: CASRTSTDTQYF

clone size: .
V gene: TRBV9
J gene: TRBJ1-3
D gene: .
CDR3 DNA: TGTGCCAGCAGCGTTGATCGGTTCTCTGGAAACACCATATATTTT
CDR3 protein: CASSVDRFSGNTIYF

clone size: .
V gene: TRBV7-8
J gene: TRBJ1-2
D gene: TRBD1
CDR3 DNA: TGTGCCAGCAGCTCAGGACAGGGGGCGCATGGCTACACCTTC
CDR3 protein: CASSSGQGAHGYTF

clone size: once
V gene: TRBV9
J gene: TRBJ1-2
D gene: .
CDR3 DNA: TGTGCCAGCAGCGTAGGGGGGGCTAACTATGGCTACACCTTC
CDR3 protein: CASSVGGANYGYTF

clone size: .
V gene: TRBV7-9
J gene: TRBJ2-2
D gene: .
CDR3 DNA: TGTGCCAGCAGCTTAAGCACAGGGACGAGGAACACCGGGGAGCTGTTTTTT
CDR3 protein: CASSLSTGTRNTGELFF

clone size: .
V gene: TRBV5-4
J gene: TRBJ2-1
D gene: .
CDR3 DNA: TGTGCCAGCACAGGTGACAATGAGCAGTTCTTC
CDR3 protein: CASTGDNEQFF

clone size: .
V gene: TRBV7-2
J gene: TRBJ2-5
D gene: .
CDR3 DNA: TGTGCCAGCAGCCCTGAGGGGAGGGAGACCCAGTACTTC
CDR3 protein: CASSPEGRETQYF

clone size: .
V gene: TRBV7-2
J gene: TRBJ1-6
D gene: TRBD1
CDR3 DNA: TGTGCCAGCAGCCGGGGACAGCTTAATTCACCCCTCCACTTT
CDR3 protein: CASSRGQLNSPLHF

clone size: .
V gene: TRBV5-4
J gene: TRBJ2-3
D gene: TRBD2
CDR3 DNA: TGTGCCAGCAGCTTGTTTGAGACTAGCGGCGTGTATTTT
CDR3 protein: CASSLFETSGVYF

clone size: .
V gene: TRBV10-2
J gene: TRBJ1-1
D gene: .
CDR3 DNA: TGCGCCAGCAGTACCGGGACAAGGGGGACTGAAGCTTTCTTT
CDR3 protein: CASSTGTRGTEAFF

clone size: .
V gene: TRBV10-2
J gene: TRBJ2-2
D gene: .
CDR3 DNA: TGCGCCAGCAGTGAGGTAGCGGCGAACACCGGGGAGCTGTTTTTT
CDR3 protein: CASSEVAANTGELFF

clone size: few
V gene: TRBV6-1
J gene: TRBJ1-1
D gene: .
CDR3 DNA: TGTGCCAGCAGTGAAGGACAGTCGCCAACTGAAGCTTTCTTT
CDR3 protein: CASSEGQSPTEAFF

clone size: .
V gene: TRBV5-1
J gene: TRBJ2-5
D gene: TRBD2
CDR3 DNA: TGCGCCAGCAGCTTTTCTAGCGGGGGGCAAGAGACCCAGTACTTC
CDR3 protein: CASSFSSGGQETQYF

clone size: .
V gene: TRBV5-6
J gene: TRBJ1-4
D gene: TRBD1
CDR3 DNA: TGTGCCAGCAGCTACTCGACAGGGGGGAACAATGAAAAACTGTTTTTT
CDR3 protein: CASSYSTGGNNEKLFF

clone size: .
V gene: TRBV2
J gene: TRBJ1-2
D gene: .
CDR3 DNA: TGTGCCAGCAGTGATTCAGTCTATGGCTACACCTTC
CDR3 protein: CASSDSVYGYTF

clone size: .
V gene: TRBV6-1
J gene: TRBJ1-2
D gene: .
CDR3 DNA: TGTGCCAGCAGGGCAACAGGAGAGAACTATGGCTACACCTTC
CDR3 protein: CASRATGENYGYTF

clone size: .
V gene: TRBV7-2
J gene: TRBJ1-2
D gene: .
CDR3 DNA: TGTGCCAGCAGCTGTCCGGAGCCGGGTTGCTACACCTTC
CDR3 protein: CASSCPEPGCYTF

clone size: .
V gene: TRBV10-1
J gene: TRBJ2-3
D gene: TRBD2
CDR3 DNA: TGCGCCAGCAGTGAGTCGCCCCGGCCGCGGGGGGCTTTTGATACGCAGTATTTT
CDR3 protein: CASSESPRPRGAFDTQYF

clone size: .
V gene: TRBV6-5
J gene: TRBJ1-2
D gene: .
CDR3 DNA: TGTGCCAGCAGTTTACTCCCCAGGGGAACTAACTATGGCTACACCTTC
CDR3 protein: CASSLLPRGTNYGYTF

clone size: .
V gene: TRBV7-6
J gene: TRBJ2-3
D gene: TRBD2
CDR3 DNA: TGTGCCAGCAGCCCCTGCAGTAGCGGGGGGTGCACAGATACGCAGTATTTT
CDR3 protein: CASSPCSSGGCTDTQYF

clone size: .
V gene: TRBV19
J gene: TRBJ1-2
D gene: TRBD1
CDR3 DNA: TGTGCCAGTAGTATCATGACAGGGACCTATGGCTACACCTTC
CDR3 protein: CASSIMTGTYGYTF

clone size: once
V gene: TRBV7-9
J gene: TRBJ2-7
D gene: .
CDR3 DNA: TGTGCCAGCAGCTTGGGGGGGGCACAGACCTACGAGCAGTACTTC
CDR3 protein: CASSLGGAQTYEQYF

clone size: .
V gene: TRBV19
J gene: TRBJ2-4
D gene: .
CDR3 DNA: TGTGCCAGTTCAACGGGGGCTAGCGGCATTCAGTACTTC
CDR3 protein: CASSTGASGIQYF

clone size: .
V gene: TRBV5-5
J gene: TRBJ2-3
D gene: .
CDR3 DNA: TGTGCCAGTCGTCAGAGGGATACGCAGTATTTT
CDR3 protein: CASRQRDTQYF

clone size: .
V gene: TRBV2
J gene: TRBJ1-1
D gene: .
CDR3 DNA: TGTGCCAGCAGGGACTTCAGCAGGGGGAACACTGAAGCTTTCTTT
CDR3 protein: CASRDFSRGNTEAFF

clone size: .
V gene: TRBV5-4
J gene: TRBJ1-1
D gene: TRBD1
CDR3 DNA: TGTGCCAGCAGGGGACAGAGCACTGAAGCTTTCTTT
CDR3 protein: CASRGQSTEAFF

clone size: .
V gene: TRBV11-2
J gene: TRBJ2-4
D gene: .
CDR3 DNA: TGTGCCAGCAGCTTCTCAGGGGAAAACAGTCAGTACTTC
CDR3 protein: CASSFSGENSQYF

clone size: .
V gene: TRBV5-1
J gene: TRBJ2-5
D gene: TRBD2
CDR3 DNA: TGCGCCAGCAGCTTGCTAACTAGCGGGGATGGGACCCAGTACTTC
CDR3 protein: CASSLLTSGDGTQYF

clone size: few
V gene: TRBV6-6
J gene: TRBJ1-1
D gene: .
CDR3 DNA: TGTGCCAGCAGTTACGGGGGGGGCACTGAAGCTTTCTTT
CDR3 protein: CASSYGGGTEAFF

clone size: .
V gene: TRBV11-1
J gene: TRBJ2-1
D gene: .
CDR3 DNA: TGTGCCAGCAGCAACCCGGACAGCTTACATGAGCAGTTCTTC
CDR3 protein: CASSNPDSLHEQFF

clone size: .
V gene: TRBV27
J gene: TRBJ2-7
D gene: TRBD2
CDR3 DNA: TGTGCCAGCAGTCCCAGGGCGGGGGTTCGCTCCTACGAGCAGTACTTC
CDR3 protein: CASSPRAGVRSYEQYF

clone size: .
V gene: TRBV27
J gene: TRBJ2-1
D gene: TRBD2
CDR3 DNA: TGTGCCAGCACCCTAGCGGGGGGGCCAAGTAGGGAGCAGTTCTTC
CDR3 protein: CASTLAGGPSREQFF

clone size: once
V gene: TRBV18
J gene: TRBJ2-7
D gene: .
CDR3 DNA: TGTGCCAGCTCACCACGGGCAGGGCAACGCGAGCAGTACTTC
CDR3 protein: CASSPRAGQREQYF

clone size: .
V gene: TRBV7-8
J gene: TRBJ1-1
D gene: TRBD1
CDR3 DNA: TGTGCCAGTGCCAGGGGGCCTGACGGTGAAGCTTTCTTT
CDR3 protein: CASARGPDGEAFF

clone size: .
V gene: TRBV27
J gene: TRBJ1-2
D gene: .
CDR3 DNA: TGTGCCAGCAGTAAGACAAGAAACTATGGCTACACCTTC
CDR3 protein: CASSKTRNYGYTF

clone size: .
V gene: TRBV19
J gene: TRBJ1-1
D gene: TRBD1
CDR3 DNA: TGTGCCAGTAGTACTTCTCCAGGGGGAACTGAAGCTTTCTTT
CDR3 protein: CASSTSPGGTEAFF

clone size: .
V gene: TRBV9
J gene: TRBJ1-2
D gene: .
CDR3 DNA: TGTGCCAGCAGCGTAGAGGAGGGAGGCAGTTATGGCTACACCTTC
CDR3 protein: CASSVEEGGSYGYTF

clone size: .
V gene: TRBV10-1
J gene: TRBJ1-1
D gene: .
CDR3 DNA: TGCGCCAGCAGTGAGACTGGGGCGCGAACTGAAGCTTTCTTT
CDR3 protein: CASSETGARTEAFF

clone size: .
V gene: TRBV9
J gene: TRBJ1-2
D gene: .
CDR3 DNA: TGTGCCAGCAGCGTAGTTTCAGGGGCCGGCTACACCTTC
CDR3 protein: CASSVVSGAGYTF

clone size: .
V gene: TRBV4-1
J gene: TRBJ2-1
D gene: .
CDR3 DNA: TGCGCCAGCAGCCAAAATCCTTCCAAACATTCTTTCGATGAGCAGTTCTTC
CDR3 protein: CASSQNPSKHSFDEQFF

clone size: few
V gene: TRBV6-5
J gene: TRBJ2-7
D gene: .
CDR3 DNA: TGTGCCAGCAGTACAATAGCGGAGTCTACCTACGAGCAGTACTTC
CDR3 protein: CASSTIAESTYEQYF

clone size: .
V gene: TRBV6-5
J gene: TRBJ2-7
D gene: TRBD2
CDR3 DNA: TGTGCCAGCGGGGGGGGTAGCGGGGGCTACGAGCAGTACTTC
CDR3 protein: CASGGGSGGYEQYF

clone size: .
V gene: TRBV5-5
J gene: TRBJ1-2
D gene: TRBD1
CDR3 DNA: TGTGCCAGCAGCCCGGACAGGAGCGAGTTCTATGGCTACACCTTC
CDR3 protein: CASSPDRSEFYGYTF

clone size: once
V gene: TRBV6-1
J gene: TRBJ2-7
D gene: .
CDR3 DNA: TGTGCCAGCAGTGTCCGGGACAATGGATACGAGCAGTACTTC
CDR3 protein: CASSVRDNGYEQYF

clone size: .
V gene: TRBV6-5
J gene: TRBJ1-2
D gene: .
CDR3 DNA: TGTGCCAGCAGTCGTGGGACGGGAGCTAACTATGGCTACACCTTC
CDR3 protein: CASSRGTGANYGYTF

clone size: .
V gene: TRBV14
J gene: TRBJ1-5
D gene: .
CDR3 DNA: TGTGCCAGCAGCCAAGGCGGTAGCAATCAGCCCCAGCATTTT
CDR3 protein: CASSQGGSNQPQHF